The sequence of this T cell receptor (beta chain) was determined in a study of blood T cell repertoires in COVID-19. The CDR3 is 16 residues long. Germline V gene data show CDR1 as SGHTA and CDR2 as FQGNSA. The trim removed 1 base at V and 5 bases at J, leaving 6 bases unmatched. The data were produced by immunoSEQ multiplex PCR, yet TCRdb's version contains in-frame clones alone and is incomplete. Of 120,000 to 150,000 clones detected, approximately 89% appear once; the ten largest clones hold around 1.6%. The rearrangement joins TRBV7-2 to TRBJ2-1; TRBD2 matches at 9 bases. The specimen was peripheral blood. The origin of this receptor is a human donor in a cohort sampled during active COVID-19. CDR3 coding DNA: TGTGCCAGCAGCTTAGTATCTGGACTAGCGAACAATGAGCAGTTCTTC. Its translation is CASSLVSGLANNEQFF.